The clone carrying this T cell receptor beta chain was seen a handful of times. This CDR3 has 16 amino acids. Deletions cut 2 bases from V and 0 bases from J, with 14 bases between. Germline CDR1 and CDR2: MDHEN and SYDVKM. TCRdb re-called the 5' RACE reads with MiXCR, one entry per CDR3 protein. The table shows 200,000 to 300,000 distinct CDR3 sequences, with over 9.5% occurring only once. The data belong to a study of identical twins. The origin of this receptor is a middle-aged man in good health. This chain joins TRBV28 and TRBJ2-7; D is unclear. Sequencing used memory T cells sorted from blood. In DNA, the CDR3 is TGTGCCAGCAGTTTACGGTCAGGCATTTACTCCTACGAGCAGTACTTC. It yields the protein CASSLRSGIYSYEQYF.